A selection of T cell receptor beta chains follows, all from one sample in a study of human T cells and chemical hapten exposure. TCRdb recomputed calls from the RACE reads with MiXCR, one row per CDR3 protein. The sample holds under 55,000 distinct CDR3 sequences, 9.9% seen once. Specimen: whole blood, collected in connection with sensitization to the hapten diphenylcyclopropenone (DPC). The origin of the receptors is a woman aged 35 to 49 with alopecia areata. Some clones in this sample may be carry-over from other donors' samples. Both conserved end residues are part of each CDR3. The order of the fields is V gene, clone size, J gene, CDR3 protein. Clone size, where shown, is once, few, many, or a class for clones that have expanded.

V gene: TRBV11-1
clone size: many
J gene: TRBJ1-2
CDR3 protein: CASSSLTSFGYTF

V gene: TRBV9
clone size: many
J gene: TRBJ1-3
CDR3 protein: CASSPSGGDPSSGNTIYF

V gene: TRBV27
clone size: many
J gene: TRBJ2-2
CDR3 protein: CASSFPYPGELFF

V gene: TRBV3-1
clone size: few
J gene: TRBJ2-3
CDR3 protein: CASSQSAVTDTQYF

V gene: TRBV19
clone size: many
J gene: TRBJ1-6
CDR3 protein: CASSIVGGARNSPLHF

V gene: TRBV20-1
clone size: few
J gene: TRBJ2-5
CDR3 protein: CSASWDAQYF

V gene: TRBV12-3/TRBV12-4
clone size: many
J gene: TRBJ2-7
CDR3 protein: CASSKLPGNEQYF

V gene: TRBV29-1
clone size: many
J gene: TRBJ1-1
CDR3 protein: CSVGERVNTEAFF

V gene: TRBV19
clone size: many
J gene: TRBJ1-5
CDR3 protein: CASTEQGGSGQPQHF

V gene: TRBV5-1
clone size: -
J gene: TRBJ1-1
CDR3 protein: CASPQGPEAFF

V gene: TRBV5-5
clone size: -
J gene: TRBJ1-1
CDR3 protein: CASSNLKGTEAFF

V gene: TRBV4-3
clone size: many
J gene: TRBJ1-2
CDR3 protein: CASSQEIQTAYGYTF

V gene: TRBV7-3
clone size: -
J gene: TRBJ2-7
CDR3 protein: CASSGSGAHEQYF

V gene: TRBV5-1
clone size: few
J gene: TRBJ2-3
CDR3 protein: CASRGSGGPDTQYF

V gene: TRBV6-8
clone size: many
J gene: TRBJ1-5
CDR3 protein: CASSGLSQPQHF

V gene: TRBV20-1
clone size: -
J gene: TRBJ1-6
CDR3 protein: CSARDPGQGLNNSPLHF

V gene: TRBV20-1
clone size: few
J gene: TRBJ1-1
CDR3 protein: CSARQPRPGTGTTEAFF

V gene: TRBV27
clone size: -
J gene: TRBJ2-3
CDR3 protein: CASTPRWRAKPSTDTQYF

V gene: TRBV7-9
clone size: few
J gene: TRBJ2-2
CDR3 protein: CAGRQDSGELFF

V gene: TRBV6-5
clone size: -
J gene: TRBJ1-1
CDR3 protein: CASSVQRRGTEAFF

V gene: TRBV29-1
clone size: many
J gene: TRBJ2-1
CDR3 protein: CSVEGGYNEQFF

V gene: TRBV18
clone size: -
J gene: TRBJ2-1
CDR3 protein: CASSGKIQGSLSYNEQFF

V gene: TRBV6-4
clone size: many
J gene: TRBJ2-2
CDR3 protein: CASSPSIEGTGELFF

V gene: TRBV20-1
clone size: many
J gene: TRBJ1-1
CDR3 protein: CSAYSGGDTEAFF

V gene: TRBV6-2/TRBV6-3
clone size: few
J gene: TRBJ1-1
CDR3 protein: CASSPHPGEAFF

V gene: TRBV29-1
clone size: -
J gene: TRBJ2-7
CDR3 protein: CSVAGRDGSYEQYF

V gene: TRBV12-3/TRBV12-4
clone size: many
J gene: TRBJ2-1
CDR3 protein: CASRKTGDPEQFF

V gene: TRBV12-3/TRBV12-4
clone size: many
J gene: TRBJ2-4
CDR3 protein: CASLGGGGVTKNIQYF

V gene: TRBV28
clone size: many
J gene: TRBJ1-2
CDR3 protein: CASSLRLQADGYTF

V gene: TRBV2
clone size: few
J gene: TRBJ2-4
CDR3 protein: CASGGVFENIQYF

V gene: TRBV7-3
clone size: -
J gene: TRBJ2-3
CDR3 protein: CASSLRTGGTDTQYF

V gene: TRBV7-2
clone size: -
J gene: TRBJ2-7
CDR3 protein: CASSLTTGSYEQYF

V gene: TRBV7-2
clone size: many
J gene: TRBJ2-7
CDR3 protein: CASRRDLSYEQYF

V gene: TRBV6-1
clone size: -
J gene: TRBJ2-1
CDR3 protein: CASSEWVRGLDEQFF

V gene: TRBV5-5
clone size: many
J gene: TRBJ2-5
CDR3 protein: CASSLWVPGMRGQETQYF

V gene: TRBV15
clone size: few
J gene: TRBJ1-1
CDR3 protein: CATSSVLGQGATEAFF

V gene: TRBV7-9
clone size: few
J gene: TRBJ1-5
CDR3 protein: CASSERGPQHF

V gene: TRBV2
clone size: few
J gene: TRBJ2-1
CDR3 protein: CASSEGSGGAVSVF

V gene: TRBV11-2
clone size: -
J gene: TRBJ2-7
CDR3 protein: CASSYGTGGGEQYF

V gene: TRBV6-4
clone size: many
J gene: TRBJ2-3
CDR3 protein: CASSVGGAGDTQYF

V gene: TRBV4-1
clone size: -
J gene: TRBJ2-7
CDR3 protein: CASSQGWYEQYF

V gene: TRBV6-2/TRBV6-3
clone size: -
J gene: TRBJ2-7
CDR3 protein: CASSDRGRIYEQYF